This is a list of T cell receptor beta chains from one sample in a study of T cell repertoires in cytomegalovirus infection. TCRdb re-called the reads through MiXCR, storing one row per CDR3 protein. The table shows more than 200,000 distinct CDR3 sequences, with around 9% occurring only once. The sequenced sample consisted of PBMCs. The origin of the receptors is a human donor in good health (CMV status not recorded). Some clones in this sample may be carry-over from other donors' samples. Both conserved end residues are part of each CDR3. A D gene is named only where the DNA matches it firmly. Some rows mark clone size as missing; the rest say once, few, many or name a class of expanded clone.

D gene,clone size,V gene,J gene,CDR3 protein,CDR3 DNA
.,many,TRBV11-2,TRBJ1-6,CASSLGLAGVRSPLHF,TGTGCCAGCAGCTTAGGGTTGGCCGGGGTGCGGTCACCCCTCCACTTT
TRBD2,many,TRBV7-6,TRBJ2-2,CASSRTSGRRDTGELFF,TGTGCCAGCAGCCGGACTAGCGGGAGGAGGGACACCGGGGAGCTGTTTTTT
TRBD2,many,TRBV6-1,TRBJ2-2,CASSDQGGLAGGSRRELFF,TGTGCCAGCAGTGACCAGGGGGGACTAGCGGGAGGTTCACGTCGGGAGCTGTTTTTT
.,many,TRBV30,TRBJ1-2,CAWSVEQGQNYGYTF,TGTGCCTGGAGTGTAGAGCAGGGGCAGAACTATGGCTACACCTTC
.,many,TRBV7-2,TRBJ2-5,CASSSTGIQETQYF,TGTGCCAGCAGCTCTACAGGGATCCAAGAGACCCAGTACTTC
TRBD1,few,TRBV25-1,TRBJ1-1,CASSRAAGGSYTEAFF,TGTGCCAGCAGTCGAGCCGCAGGGGGGAGTTACACTGAAGCTTTCTTT
.,.,TRBV7-2,TRBJ2-7,CASGAASYEQYF,TGTGCCAGCGGAGCCGCTAGCTACGAGCAGTACTTC
TRBD2,.,TRBV7-9,TRBJ2-5,CASSSPRTSGRTETQYF,TGTGCCAGCAGTTCCCCCCGGACTAGCGGGAGGACAGAGACCCAGTACTTC
.,many,TRBV7-2,TRBJ2-1,CASSLVFPDRGGEQFF,TGTGCCAGCAGCTTAGTGTTTCCGGACCGAGGTGGTGAGCAGTTCTTC
TRBD1,many,TRBV2,TRBJ1-1,CASSPHRGVITEAFF,TGTGCCAGCAGTCCTCACAGGGGGGTGATCACTGAAGCTTTCTTT
.,.,TRBV6-2/TRBV6-3,TRBJ2-7,CASSYGLERGYEQYF,TGTGCCAGCAGTTACGGGCTGGAGCGAGGCTACGAGCAGTACTTC
.,many,TRBV28,TRBJ1-4,CASTLTGRIEKLFF,TGTGCCAGCACCTTGACAGGAAGGATTGAAAAACTGTTTTTT
.,many,TRBV20-1,TRBJ1-1,CSAEQGYYTEAFF,TGCAGTGCCGAACAGGGATATTACACTGAAGCTTTCTTT
.,few,TRBV12-3/TRBV12-4,TRBJ2-5,CASSFSWGQETQYF,TGTGCCAGCAGTTTTTCCTGGGGTCAAGAGACCCAGTACTTC
TRBD1,many,TRBV11-1,TRBJ2-7,CASSIRTGGGEQYF,TGTGCCAGCAGCATTCGGACAGGGGGCGGCGAGCAGTACTTC
.,many,TRBV7-2,TRBJ1-5,CASSSQQGVRNQPQHF,TGTGCCAGCAGTTCCCAACAGGGAGTTCGGAATCAGCCCCAGCATTTT
TRBD1,many,TRBV7-2,TRBJ1-5,CASSLEGHRGRQPQHF,TGTGCCAGCAGCTTAGAGGGGCACAGGGGGCGACAGCCCCAGCATTTT
.,many,TRBV7-2,TRBJ1-1,CASSYSRGNTEAFF,TGTGCCAGCAGCTACTCCAGGGGGAACACTGAAGCTTTCTTT
.,many,TRBV12-5,TRBJ2-7,CASGLTRGEQYF,TGTGCTAGTGGTTTGACCAGGGGCGAGCAGTACTTC
TRBD2,many,TRBV11-2,TRBJ2-1,CASSPTSGNYNEQFF,TGTGCCAGCAGCCCGACTAGCGGGAATTACAATGAGCAGTTCTTC
.,few,TRBV7-2,TRBJ1-5,CASSLGQGKVGNQPQHF,TGTGCCAGCAGCTTAGGGCAGGGTAAAGTTGGCAATCAGCCCCAGCATTTT
TRBD1,many,TRBV28,TRBJ1-1,CASGQGVVTEAFF,TGTGCCAGTGGACAGGGGGTGGTCACTGAAGCTTTCTTT
TRBD1,many,TRBV18,TRBJ1-2,CASSPQGALSNYGYTF,TGTGCCAGCTCACCACAGGGGGCACTCAGCAACTATGGCTACACCTTC
.,many,TRBV7-2,TRBJ1-2,CASSFGGIYGYTF,TGTGCCAGCAGCTTCGGGGGGATCTATGGCTACACCTTC
TRBD1,many,TRBV7-2,TRBJ1-6,CASSLTGQGQGFSYNSPLHF,TGTGCCAGCAGCTTAACTGGACAGGGGCAAGGCTTCTCCTATAATTCACCCCTCCACTTT
TRBD2,.,TRBV11-2,TRBJ2-3,CASSSSGSGTDTQYF,TGTGCCAGCAGCTCGAGCGGGAGCGGCACAGATACGCAGTATTTT
.,many,TRBV7-2,TRBJ2-5,CASSLDREKETQYF,TGTGCCAGCAGCTTAGACAGGGAGAAGGAGACCCAGTACTTC
.,many,TRBV11-2,TRBJ2-7,CASSLDIGAYEQYF,TGTGCCAGCAGCTTAGATATCGGGGCCTACGAGCAGTACTTC
.,many,TRBV19,TRBJ1-2,CASSIDRGRRGYGYTF,TGTGCCAGTAGTATAGATAGGGGACGGCGCGGCTATGGCTACACCTTC
.,.,TRBV25-1,TRBJ2-7,CASSVTSYEQYF,TGTGCCAGCAGTGTTACGAGTTACGAGCAGTACTTC
.,.,TRBV29-1,TRBJ1-2,CSVDLPMGARGYTF,TGCAGCGTTGATCTACCGATGGGGGCTCGTGGCTACACCTTC
.,many,TRBV7-2,TRBJ2-6,CASSLGTSGANVLTF,TGTGCCAGCAGCTTGGGGACCTCTGGGGCCAACGTCCTGACTTTC
.,.,TRBV3-1,TRBJ2-1,CASSHTSGGGRYDEQFF,TGTGCCAGCAGCCATACAAGTGGGGGCGGCCGATATGATGAGCAGTTCTTC